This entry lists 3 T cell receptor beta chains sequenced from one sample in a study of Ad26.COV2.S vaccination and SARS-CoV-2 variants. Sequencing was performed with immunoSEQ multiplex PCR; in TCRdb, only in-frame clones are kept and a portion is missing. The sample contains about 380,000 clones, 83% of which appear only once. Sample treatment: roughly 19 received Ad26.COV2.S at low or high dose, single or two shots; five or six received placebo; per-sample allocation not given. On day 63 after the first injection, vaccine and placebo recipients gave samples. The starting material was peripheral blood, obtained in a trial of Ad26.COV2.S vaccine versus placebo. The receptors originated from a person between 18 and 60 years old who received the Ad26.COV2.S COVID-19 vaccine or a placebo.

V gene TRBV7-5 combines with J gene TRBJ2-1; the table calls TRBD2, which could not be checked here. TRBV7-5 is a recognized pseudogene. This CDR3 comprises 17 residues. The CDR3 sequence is CARSFISGRVEYNEQFF. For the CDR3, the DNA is TGTGCCAGAAGCTTCATTAGCGGGAGGGTCGAATACAATGAGCAGTTCTTC.

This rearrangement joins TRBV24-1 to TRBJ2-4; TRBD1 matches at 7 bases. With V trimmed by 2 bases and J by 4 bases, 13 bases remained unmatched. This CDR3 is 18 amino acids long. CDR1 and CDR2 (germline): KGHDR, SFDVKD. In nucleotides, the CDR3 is TGTGCCACCAGTGATTCCCCCGGCCAGGGGGTTTGGAAAAACATTCAGTACTTC. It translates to CATSDSPGQGVWKNIQYF.

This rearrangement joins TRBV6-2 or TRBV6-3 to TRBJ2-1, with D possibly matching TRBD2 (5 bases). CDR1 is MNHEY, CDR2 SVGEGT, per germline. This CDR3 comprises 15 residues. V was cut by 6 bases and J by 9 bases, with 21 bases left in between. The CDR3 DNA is TGTGCCAGCAGCGTCCCGGGATTTAGCCATCCTGAGCAGTTCTTC. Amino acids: CASSVPGFSHPEQFF.